This T cell receptor (beta chain) was captured by sequencing in a study of T cells in Graves' hyperthyroidism and ophthalmopathy. There were TCR beta CDR3 regions amplified from RNA transcripts. The TCR CDR3 was amplified in a first-round RT-PCR using the HTBI primer set. TCRdb re-derived calls from the multiplex PCR reads in MiXCR, one entry per CDR3 protein. The table has over 150,000 distinct CDR3 sequences, around 17% seen once; the top ten hold more than 50%. Per the germline V gene, CDR1 is SEHNR and CDR2 is FQNEAQ (reference sequence). Trimming took 3 bases from V and 2 from J, leaving 8 bases between them. The CDR3 spans 14 residues. Newly diagnosed hyperthyroidism, duration under 2 months, in patients aged 18 to 65. PBMCs were collected from an approximately 9.3 ml volume of fresh peripheral blood.

Sequenced input: blood. The chain recombines TRBV7-9 with TRBJ1-3; D is uncertain. This receptor was obtained from a woman between 50 and 59 years old with Graves' hyperthyroidism. The CDR3 protein is CASSLGYPGNTIYF. The CDR3 DNA sequence: TGTGCCAGCAGCTTGGGCTATCCTGGAAACACCATATATTTT.